The next 32 T cell receptor beta chains were all read from a single sample in a study of T-cell reconstitution after alpha-beta-depleted transplantation in children. The TCRbeta library was prepared with unique molecular identifiers. MiXCR was run by TCRdb on the PCR reads, yielding one entry per CDR3 protein. This sample has 95,000 to 150,000 distinct CDR3 sequences, with more than 20% found just once. The sequencing used PBMCs, mostly from graft donor cells, collected 180 days after TCRalphabeta/CD19-depleted stem cell transplant. These receptors were obtained from a male patient aged 2-9 years who had a stem cell transplant for chronic granulomatous disease, so the T cells may come from the graft donor.

Written as DNA, the CDR3 is TGTGCCAGCAGCTTGGCAGGGACAGGCCAAGAGACCCAGTACTTC. This gives the protein CASSLAGTGQETQYF. V usage is TRBV5-6 and J usage is TRBJ2-5, with 8 bases identical to TRBD1. After removal of 0 bases from V and 1 base from J, the junction contained 2 bases not matched to a gene. This CDR3 region has 15 residues. CDR1 and CDR2 from the germline V gene are SGHDT and YYEEEE.

V and J are TRBV5-6 and TRBJ2-5; no clear D. CDR3 length equals 13 residues. Looked up from germline, CDR1 is SGHDT and CDR2 is YYEEEE. The V and J ends lost 0 bases and 0 bases respectively, with 3 bases between them. This chain's CDR3 is CASSLGYQETQYF. In DNA, the CDR3 is TGTGCCAGCAGCTTGGGGTACCAAGAGACCCAGTACTTC.

The chain has TRBV9 and TRBJ2-7; D call uncertain. Trimming removed 0 bases at V and 0 bases at J, with 7 bases between. Germline CDR1 and CDR2: SGDLS and YYNGEE. This CDR3 comprises 14 residues. CDR3 region: CASSVAVSSYEQYF. Here the CDR3 DNA reads TGTGCCAGCAGCGTAGCAGTATCCTCCTACGAGCAGTACTTC.

The chain has TRBV12-3 or TRBV12-4 and TRBJ1-1; D might be TRBD1 (6 bases). This CDR3 spans 17 amino acids. Trimming removed 3 bases from V and 5 bases from J, with 22 bases in between. The CDR3 reads CASSLRILGAGATEAFF. CDR3 nucleotides: TGTGCCAGCAGTTTGCGTATTCTGGGCGCGGGGGCGACTGAAGCTTTCTTT.

The rearrangement joins TRBV20-1 to TRBJ2-1, with 7 bases matching TRBD1. The CDR3 has 12 amino acids. V shed 6 bases, J shed 6 bases, and the junction held 5 bases outside the gene matches. Germline V gene lookup returns CDR1 DFQATT and CDR2 SNEGSKA (reference sequence). Written as DNA, the CDR3 is TGCAGTGCCCCCGGGACAGTCAATGAGCAGTTCTTC. It specifies CSAPGTVNEQFF.

The rearrangement links TRBV20-1 to TRBJ2-4; possibly TRBD2 for D (7 bases). Germline V lookup: CDR1 DFQATT, CDR2 SNEGSKA (reference sequence). V dropped 0 bases and J dropped 6 bases, with 24 bases sitting between them. This CDR3 has 18 amino acids. CDR3: CSAREGAAGRSGVNIQYF. CDR3 DNA: TGCAGTGCTAGAGAGGGGGCTGCGGGAAGGAGCGGGGTAAACATTCAGTACTTC.

The chain couples TRBV12-3 or TRBV12-4 to TRBJ2-1, with no clear D. This CDR3 comprises 15 residues. Trimming removed 3 bases at V and 9 bases at J, with 18 bases between. CDR3 DNA sequence: TGTGCCAGCAGTTTCGTTGCCCTACAAATTCCTGAGCAGTTCTTC. Protein: CASSFVALQIPEQFF.

This clonotype occurred many times. The chain joins TRBV12-3 or TRBV12-4 to TRBJ1-2, with TRBD1 matching 9 bases. The junction had 8 bases not matched to a gene; V was cut back by 4 bases and J by 5 bases. This CDR3 comprises 15 residues. In DNA, the CDR3 is TGTGCCAGCAGTTCCCTTAACAGGGGGCCGTATGGCTACACCTTC. Translated: CASSSLNRGPYGYTF.

This clonotype has at least ten counts. The genes are TRBV7-2 and TRBJ1-5; possibly TRBD1 for D (6 bases). Germline V CDR1 and CDR2: SGHTA, FQGNSA. Trimming took 1 base from V and 7 from J, leaving 11 bases between them. This CDR3 spans 14 amino acids. The CDR3 DNA sequence: TGTGCCAGCAGCTTAGTACAGGGTCAACAGCCCCAGCATTTT. It specifies CASSLVQGQQPQHF.

This clonotype was observed many times. This chain connects TRBV20-1 to TRBJ2-3; 7 bases match TRBD1. Germline assignment: CDR1 DFQATT and CDR2 SNEGSKA (reference sequence). J gave up 0 bases and V 5 bases, and 5 bases lay outside the gene matches. The CDR3 is made up of 14 amino acids. As DNA, the CDR3 is TGCAGTGCTCGACAGGGTGGTAGCACAGATACGCAGTATTTT. Translating gives CSARQGGSTDTQYF.

The J gene is TRBJ1-1, the V gene TRBV5-1, with 7 bases lining up with TRBD1. Germline V CDR1 and CDR2: SGHRS, YFSETQ. The CDR3 contains 16 residues. V dropped 4 bases and J dropped 1; count of bases not matched to a gene: 10. DNA of the CDR3: TGCGCCAGCAGCACCGGACAGGCCCGAACGAACACTGAAGCTTTCTTT. Translated: CASSTGQARTNTEAFF.

The CDR3 reads CASSLYGPTEAFF. Written as DNA, the CDR3 is TGTGCCAGCAGCCTATATGGACCCACTGAAGCTTTCTTT. The chain employs TRBV7-6 and TRBJ1-1; D call uncertain. Germline V lookup: CDR1 SGHVS, CDR2 FNYEAQ. Between the trimmed V and J ends, which lost 5 bases and 4 bases, there was a span of 11 bases. The CDR3 has 13 residues.

V gene TRBV20-1 combines with J gene TRBJ1-1; D remains unclear. This CDR3 is built from 12 residues. In germline, CDR1 is DFQATT, CDR2 SNEGSKA (reference sequence). Trimming removed 8 bases at V and 5 bases at J, with 15 bases between. This CDR3 reads CSPRLGGTEAFF. In nucleotides, the CDR3 is TGCAGTCCAAGGTTGGGTGGGACTGAAGCTTTCTTT.

The sample holds many counts of this clonotype. The chain is built from TRBV5-1 and TRBJ1-1; D perhaps matches TRBD1 (6 bases). The CDR3 covers 16 residues. Trimming removed 4 bases at V and 5 bases at J, with 21 bases between. Germline V gene data show CDR1 as SGHRS and CDR2 as YFSETQ. In nucleotides, the CDR3 is TGCGCCAGCAGCCCCCGTAGGGGGGGCGTTGAGACTGAAGCTTTCTTT. Residues: CASSPRRGGVETEAFF.

The chain couples TRBV12-3 or TRBV12-4 to TRBJ1-2, with 8 bases aligning to TRBD1. The CDR3 has 15 amino acids. With V trimmed by 5 bases and J by 4 bases, 9 bases remained unmatched. The CDR3 sequence is CASSRGRQGTYGYTF. The CDR3 bases are TGTGCCAGCAGTAGGGGGCGACAGGGGACCTATGGCTACACCTTC.

This chain links TRBV5-5 with TRBJ2-1, with TRBD2 matching over 13 bases. The V segment lost 7 bases and the J segment 10 bases; nucleotides outside the gene matches: 8. The CDR3 is 14 amino acids. From germline, CDR1 is SGHKS and CDR2 YYEKEE (reference sequence). The CDR3 coding sequence is TGTGCCAGCCCAGGACTAGCGGGAGTAGGGGAGCAGTTCTTC. This codes for CASPGLAGVGEQFF.

This chain links TRBV25-1 with TRBJ2-2, with 7 nucleotides matching TRBD2. CDR3 length: 15 amino acids. Per germline, CDR1 MGHDK and CDR2 SYGVNS. Trimming at V came to 2 bases and at J to 7 bases, leaving 7 bases not matched to a gene. The CDR3 reads CASSERGTTGGELFF. DNA of the CDR3: TGTGCCAGCAGTGAACGTGGGACTACGGGCGGGGAGCTGTTTTTT.

In this sample, this clonotype turned up many times. The J gene is TRBJ2-2, the V gene TRBV13; 7 nucleotides agree with TRBD1. CDR3 length equals 15 residues. From germline, CDR1 is PRHDT and CDR2 FYEKMQ (reference sequence). V lost 5 bases to trimming and J lost 5 bases; unmatched junction nucleotides: 8. The CDR3 region is CASSLDRAGTGELFF. For the CDR3, the DNA is TGTGCCAGCAGCCTAGACAGGGCCGGAACCGGGGAGCTGTTTTTT. The full variable domain, in which reference TRBV13 and TRBJ2-2 provide the parts outside the CDR3, is AAGVIQSPRHLIKEKRETATLKCYPIPRHDTVYWYQQGPGQDPQFLISFYEKMQSDKGSIPDRFSAQQFSDYHSELNMSSLELGDSALYFCASSLDRAGTGELFFGEGSRLTVL.

Turning to this clonotype: This may stem from a read error, because a much larger clone lies one nucleotide away. CDR3 DNA: TGTGCCAGCAGCAGACTAGCGGGAAGCTCAGATACGCAGTATTTT. Translating gives CASSRLAGSSDTQYF. V usage is TRBV6-4 and J usage is TRBJ2-3; TRBD2 matches at 11 bases. Trimming cost V 6 bases and J 4 bases; bases outside gene matches: 6. The germline V gene has CDR1 MRHNA and CDR2 SNTAGT. The CDR3 consists of 15 residues.

In its sample, this clonotype was seen many times. This chain joins TRBV20-1 and TRBJ2-5; 7 nucleotides align to TRBD1. Looked up from germline, CDR1 is DFQATT and CDR2 is SNEGSKA (reference sequence). V trimming: 3 bases; J trimming: 0 bases; junction bases outside the gene matches: 4. The CDR3 consists of 14 residues. The CDR3 region is CSASRGQYQETQYF. The CDR3 coding sequence is TGCAGTGCTAGCCGGGGACAGTACCAAGAGACCCAGTACTTC.

The chain carries TRBV3-1 and TRBJ2-5; D unresolved. Germline CDR1 and CDR2: LGHDT and YNNKEL (reference sequence). Deletions cut 3 bases from V and 2 bases from J, with 10 bases between. The CDR3 extends over 14 amino acids. CDR3 nucleotide sequence: TGTGCCAGCAGCCACTATGGGCAGCAAGAGACCCAGTACTTC. Translation gives CASSHYGQQETQYF.

The V and J genes are TRBV24-1 and TRBJ2-1; D gene ambiguous. Trimming cost V 1 base and J 9 bases, with 6 bases left between them. The CDR3 has 12 residues. Germline-derived CDR1 and CDR2 are KGHDR and SFDVKD. CDR3 DNA sequence: TGTGCCACCAGTGATTTAAAAGTTGAGCAGTTCTTC. This sequence encodes CATSDLKVEQFF.

This clonotype was seen a few times. This chain links TRBV20-1 with TRBJ2-1; 11 positions match TRBD1. Per the germline V gene, CDR1 is DFQATT and CDR2 is SNEGSKA (reference sequence). The junction had 9 bases not matched to a gene; V was cut back by 7 bases and J by 7 bases. This CDR3 is built from 14 residues. The CDR3: CSVPGQGARNEQFF. CDR3 bases: TGCAGTGTTCCCGGACAGGGGGCGCGAAATGAGCAGTTCTTC.

This sequence joins TRBV4-2 and TRBJ2-3, with D possibly matching TRBD2 (6 bases). This CDR3 region has 15 residues. The V and J ends lost 0 bases and 3 bases respectively, with 10 bases between them. CDR1 is LGHNA, CDR2 YNFKEQ, per germline. CDR3 DNA: TGTGCCAGCAGCCAAGAGGTCCTAGCGACAGATACGCAGTATTTT. It specifies CASSQEVLATDTQYF.

This clonotype was seen a few times. The CDR3 nucleotides are TGTGCCAGCAGGCTCTCCGGGACTAGCGGAACCTACGAGCAGTACTTC. Translation: CASRLSGTSGTYEQYF. The genes are TRBV6-1 and TRBJ2-7, with 11 bases fitting TRBD2. Germline V gene lookup returns CDR1 MNHNS and CDR2 SASEGT. V lost 6 bases to trimming and J lost 2 bases; unmatched junction nucleotides: 9. The CDR3 sequence is 16 residues long.

The table lists this clonotype with many counts. The CDR3 sequence: CASSYLQDTGELFF. In DNA, the CDR3 is TGTGCCAGCAGTTACCTACAGGACACCGGGGAGCTGTTTTTT. The rearrangement joins TRBV28 to TRBJ2-2; maybe TRBD1 (5 bases). Deletions cut 4 bases from V and 3 bases from J, with 9 bases between. The CDR3 covers 14 residues. Germline V lookup: CDR1 MDHEN, CDR2 SYDVKM.

Ten or more counts support this clonotype. V and J are TRBV29-1 and TRBJ2-3; no definite D call. Trimming cost V 4 bases and J 0 bases, with 8 bases left between them. This CDR3 spans 13 amino acids. Germline CDR1 is SQVTM and CDR2 is ANQGSEA. The CDR3 is CSVGHISTDTQYF. DNA of the CDR3: TGCAGCGTTGGGCATATTAGCACAGATACGCAGTATTTT.

This clonotype was observed at least ten times. The V and J genes are TRBV5-6 and TRBJ2-3; a weak D match, TRBD1 (5 bases). The CDR3 runs 13 residues. V lost 2 bases and J lost 4, with 8 bases in between. Germline lookup yields CDR1 SGHDT and CDR2 YYEEEE. Here the CDR3 DNA reads TGTGCCAGCAGCTTCGTAGGGGCAGATACGCAGTATTTT. This codes for CASSFVGADTQYF.

This clonotype was detected a few times. The chain links TRBV12-3 or TRBV12-4 to TRBJ2-4; weak D call: TRBD1 (6 bases). This CDR3 region has 15 residues. V lost 6 bases to trimming and J lost 2 bases, with 14 bases between them. DNA for the CDR3: TGTGCCAGCAGCCTTACAGGGCCCACCAAAAACATTCAGTACTTC. This codes for CASSLTGPTKNIQYF.

This clonotype was detected ten times or more. V and J are TRBV29-1 and TRBJ2-5, with D maybe TRBD2 (6 bases). CDR3 length: 12 residues. Deletions cut 3 bases from V and 5 bases from J, with 10 bases between. Germline V gives CDR1 SQVTM, CDR2 ANQGSEA. CDR3 loop: CSVEGGGETQYF. The CDR3 DNA sequence: TGCAGCGTTGAGGGAGGAGGGGAGACCCAGTACTTC.

The chain carries TRBV18 and TRBJ2-5; TRBD2 aligns across 10 bases. The J segment lost 2 bases and the V segment lost 1 base, leaving 10 bases of the junction unmatched. From germline, CDR1 is KGHSH and CDR2 LQKENI. The CDR3 loop spans 18 amino acids. The CDR3 spells CASSPRAVLLAGQETQYF. The CDR3 region has the DNA TGTGCCAGCTCACCACGGGCCGTTTTACTAGCGGGACAAGAGACCCAGTACTTC.

This clonotype was detected a few times. The chain uses TRBV29-1 and TRBJ2-4; tentatively, D is TRBD1 (6 bases). The CDR3 covers 14 residues. Trimming took 4 bases from V and 0 from J, leaving 10 bases between them. The germline V gene encodes CDR1 SQVTM and CDR2 ANQGSEA. The CDR3 reads CSVVQGLAKNIQYF. DNA of the CDR3: TGCAGCGTTGTCCAGGGGCTAGCCAAAAACATTCAGTACTTC. Full variable domain (outside the CDR3, taken from reference TRBV29-1 and TRBJ2-4): SAVISQKPSRDICQRGTSLTIQCQVDSQVTMMFWYRQQPGQSLTLIATANQGSEATYESGFVIDKFPISRPNLTFSTLTVSNMSPEDSSIYLCSVVQGLAKNIQYFGAGTRLSVL.